These T cell receptor beta chains were read from a single sample in a study of blood T cell repertoires in COVID-19. Measured with immunoSEQ multiplex PCR; TCRdb has only the in-frame clones, and not every one. The sample yields around 130,000 clones, roughly 84% seen once. The sample was peripheral blood. The receptors here all came from a man aged 55 to 70 with acute or convalescent COVID-19. Each CDR3 is given with its conserved first and last residue. Each record gives: J gene, D gene, CDR3 length, V gene, clone size, CDR3 DNA, CDR3 protein. D genes are given only for firm matches. A row's size may be missing; if present it is once, few, many or a size class.

j_call: TRBJ1-2
d_call: NA
cdr3_length: 15
v_call: TRBV5-6
clone_size: NA
cdr3_nt: TGTGCCAGCAGCTTGGGACGGGGGGCGCTTGATGGCTACACCTTC
cdr3_aa: CASSLGRGALDGYTF

j_call: TRBJ2-5
d_call: NA
cdr3_length: 16
v_call: TRBV9
clone_size: NA
cdr3_nt: TGTGCCAGCAGCTATGGCGTGGGGCTACCACAAGAGACCCAGTACTTC
cdr3_aa: CASSYGVGLPQETQYF

j_call: TRBJ2-7
d_call: TRBD1
cdr3_length: 19
v_call: TRBV10-1
clone_size: NA
cdr3_nt: TGCGCCAGCAGTCCATCCCCAGCCCCGGGACAGGCAAACTCCTACGAGCAGTACTTC
cdr3_aa: CASSPSPAPGQANSYEQYF

j_call: TRBJ2-5
d_call: TRBD1
cdr3_length: 14
v_call: TRBV30
clone_size: NA
cdr3_nt: TGTGCCTGGGCGGGACAGGGGGGGCTAGAGACCCAGTACTTC
cdr3_aa: CAWAGQGGLETQYF

j_call: TRBJ1-2
d_call: NA
cdr3_length: 14
v_call: TRBV9
clone_size: NA
cdr3_nt: TGTGCCAGCAGCGTAGATGACACCCACTATGGCTACACCTTC
cdr3_aa: CASSVDDTHYGYTF

j_call: TRBJ2-2
d_call: NA
cdr3_length: 16
v_call: TRBV14
clone_size: NA
cdr3_nt: TGTGCCAGCAGCCAAGATCTCTACAGGGACACCGGGGAGCTGTTTTTT
cdr3_aa: CASSQDLYRDTGELFF

j_call: TRBJ2-5
d_call: TRBD2
cdr3_length: 16
v_call: TRBV7-8
clone_size: NA
cdr3_nt: TGTGCCAGCAGCTTATGGCTAGCGGGGACCCAAGAGACCCAGTACTTC
cdr3_aa: CASSLWLAGTQETQYF

j_call: TRBJ2-3
d_call: TRBD2
cdr3_length: 16
v_call: TRBV15
clone_size: NA
cdr3_nt: TGTGCCACCAGCAGAGCTAATAGCGGGTCGGGAGATACGCAGTATTTT
cdr3_aa: CATSRANSGSGDTQYF

j_call: TRBJ2-7
d_call: TRBD2
cdr3_length: 13
v_call: TRBV9
clone_size: NA
cdr3_nt: TGTGCCAGCAGCGCGGGAGGGGGTGACGAGCAGTACTTC
cdr3_aa: CASSAGGGDEQYF

j_call: TRBJ2-7
d_call: NA
cdr3_length: 12
v_call: TRBV7-9
clone_size: NA
cdr3_nt: TGTGCCAGCAGCTTTGGGCCCCTCGAGCAGTACTTC
cdr3_aa: CASSFGPLEQYF

j_call: TRBJ2-1
d_call: TRBD2
cdr3_length: 19
v_call: TRBV7-3
clone_size: few
cdr3_nt: TGTGCCAGCAGCCTAAGGATGTTAGCGGGAGGTCCAAAAATCAATGAGCAGTTCTTC
cdr3_aa: CASSLRMLAGGPKINEQFF

j_call: TRBJ1-1
d_call: TRBD1
cdr3_length: 15
v_call: TRBV30
clone_size: NA
cdr3_nt: TGTGCCTGGGGCCCCGGGACAGGGGGGAACACTGAAGCTTTCTTT
cdr3_aa: CAWGPGTGGNTEAFF

j_call: TRBJ1-5
d_call: TRBD1
cdr3_length: 15
v_call: TRBV29-1
clone_size: NA
cdr3_nt: TGCAGCCCAAGGACAGGGAACAATAGCAATCAGCCCCAGCATTTT
cdr3_aa: CSPRTGNNSNQPQHF

j_call: TRBJ1-5
d_call: NA
cdr3_length: 16
v_call: TRBV19
clone_size: NA
cdr3_nt: TGTGCCAGTAGTATGGCGGCAGGGAGGGAATATCAGCCCCAGCATTTT
cdr3_aa: CASSMAAGREYQPQHF

j_call: TRBJ2-2
d_call: TRBD2
cdr3_length: 15
v_call: TRBV2
clone_size: NA
cdr3_nt: TGTGCCAGCTTTAGACTAGCGGGAGTCACCGGGGAGCTGTTTTTT
cdr3_aa: CASFRLAGVTGELFF

j_call: TRBJ2-2
d_call: TRBD2
cdr3_length: 17
v_call: TRBV7-6
clone_size: NA
cdr3_nt: TGTGCCAGCAGCTTAGTAAGCGGGGGGCAGGACACCGGGGAGCTGTTTTTT
cdr3_aa: CASSLVSGGQDTGELFF

j_call: TRBJ1-6
d_call: TRBD1
cdr3_length: 16
v_call: TRBV5-1
clone_size: NA
cdr3_nt: TGCGCCAGCAGCGGAAGGGGACAGCTAGGCAATTCACCCCTCCACTTT
cdr3_aa: CASSGRGQLGNSPLHF

j_call: TRBJ2-1
d_call: NA
cdr3_length: 14
v_call: TRBV7-9
clone_size: NA
cdr3_nt: TGTGCCAGCAGCCGGGAGAGCTCCTACAATGAGCAGTTCTTC
cdr3_aa: CASSRESSYNEQFF

j_call: TRBJ1-1
d_call: NA
cdr3_length: 15
v_call: TRBV11-2
clone_size: few
cdr3_nt: TGTGCCAGCAGCTTATATCCAACAATGAACACTGAAGCTTTCTTT
cdr3_aa: CASSLYPTMNTEAFF

j_call: TRBJ1-3
d_call: NA
cdr3_length: 11
v_call: TRBV12-5
clone_size: few
cdr3_nt: TGTGCTACAGGGTTAGGAAACACCATATATTTT
cdr3_aa: CATGLGNTIYF

j_call: TRBJ1-2
d_call: NA
cdr3_length: 12
v_call: TRBV12-3/TRBV12-4
clone_size: NA
cdr3_nt: TGTGCCAGCAGTTTCCAAAACTATGGCTACACCTTC
cdr3_aa: CASSFQNYGYTF

j_call: TRBJ2-7
d_call: NA
cdr3_length: 15
v_call: TRBV6-5
clone_size: NA
cdr3_nt: TGTGCCAGCAGTTACTCGTTTTCTAGCTCCTACGAGCAGTACTTC
cdr3_aa: CASSYSFSSSYEQYF

j_call: TRBJ1-1
d_call: TRBD1
cdr3_length: 17
v_call: TRBV18
clone_size: NA
cdr3_nt: TGTGCCAGCTCACCAACCGGGACAGGCACCCTTGTGGGTTTAGCTTTCTTT
cdr3_aa: CASSPTGTGTLVGLAFF

j_call: TRBJ2-5
d_call: TRBD2
cdr3_length: 15
v_call: TRBV5-1
clone_size: NA
cdr3_nt: TGCGCCAGCAGCGAGGTGCTCGGCGGGAGCGGGACCCAGTACTTC
cdr3_aa: CASSEVLGGSGTQYF

j_call: TRBJ2-7
d_call: TRBD1
cdr3_length: 15
v_call: TRBV10-3
clone_size: NA
cdr3_nt: TGTGCCATCAGAAAGGACAGGGGGTCGTCCTACGAGCAGTACTTC
cdr3_aa: CAIRKDRGSSYEQYF

j_call: TRBJ2-1
d_call: NA
cdr3_length: 15
v_call: TRBV9
clone_size: NA
cdr3_nt: TGTGCCAGCAGCGTAGGACCCGGAGGGATCGATGAGCAGTTCTTC
cdr3_aa: CASSVGPGGIDEQFF

j_call: TRBJ2-2
d_call: TRBD1
cdr3_length: 15
v_call: TRBV15
clone_size: NA
cdr3_nt: TGTGCCACCAGCATCAGGGGGCAGAACACCGGGGAGCTGTTTTTT
cdr3_aa: CATSIRGQNTGELFF

j_call: TRBJ2-6
d_call: TRBD1
cdr3_length: 17
v_call: TRBV27
clone_size: NA
cdr3_nt: TGTGCCAGCAGTTTAGGGGACAGCCTCTCTGGGGCCAACGTCCTGACTTTC
cdr3_aa: CASSLGDSLSGANVLTF

j_call: TRBJ1-4
d_call: NA
cdr3_length: 15
v_call: TRBV19
clone_size: NA
cdr3_nt: TGTGCCAGTACCCACATGACTTCAACTAATGAAAAACTGTTTTTT
cdr3_aa: CASTHMTSTNEKLFF

j_call: TRBJ2-7
d_call: TRBD1
cdr3_length: 14
v_call: TRBV29-1
clone_size: NA
cdr3_nt: TGCAGCGTTGAAGAAGCGGGACAGGGTTATGAGCAGTACTTC
cdr3_aa: CSVEEAGQGYEQYF

j_call: TRBJ1-4
d_call: NA
cdr3_length: 16
v_call: TRBV3-1/TRBV3-2
clone_size: many
cdr3_nt: TGTGCCAGCAGCCCCCTCACCCCAGGGACTAATGAAAAACTGTTTTTT
cdr3_aa: CASSPLTPGTNEKLFF

j_call: TRBJ1-1
d_call: NA
cdr3_length: 13
v_call: TRBV19
clone_size: NA
cdr3_nt: TGTGCCAGTAGTATTGCGGGGGACACTGAAGCTTTCTTT
cdr3_aa: CASSIAGDTEAFF

j_call: TRBJ1-5
d_call: NA
cdr3_length: 16
v_call: TRBV7-2
clone_size: few
cdr3_nt: TGTGCCAGCAGCTCTGGGACACTATGGGGCAATCAGCCCCAGCATTTT
cdr3_aa: CASSSGTLWGNQPQHF

j_call: TRBJ1-2
d_call: NA
cdr3_length: 15
v_call: TRBV5-1
clone_size: NA
cdr3_nt: TGCGCCGGGCGGGAGCAACCGGGAACTAACTATGGCTACACCTTC
cdr3_aa: CAGREQPGTNYGYTF

j_call: TRBJ1-1
d_call: TRBD1
cdr3_length: 14
v_call: TRBV7-3
clone_size: NA
cdr3_nt: TGTGCCAGCAGCCCGGACAGGGTAGATACTGAAGCTTTCTTT
cdr3_aa: CASSPDRVDTEAFF